Included here is one T cell receptor beta chain sequence, with context. The target antigen is unknown. The data are from a study of cytomegalovirus exposure and HLA in healthy donors. Study summary: In terms of ancestry, the Caucasian-associated cluster contained more than 65% of the 300 to 400 genotyped donors.

The study's findings and limits: There were 150 or so TCR beta chains listed as cytomegalovirus-associated. Most likely, a cluster of highly shared sequence variants arose as a sequencing artifact.

A multiplex PCR was run with 60 Vbeta primers and 13 Jbeta primers. Sequencing was performed with immunoSEQ multiplex PCR; in TCRdb, only in-frame clones are kept and a portion is missing. The table includes over 150,000 clones, about 77% detected once. V trimming: 8 bases; J trimming: 4 bases; junction bases outside the gene matches: 2. There are 12 residues in the CDR3. Germline lookup yields CDR1 SNHLY and CDR2 FYNNEI. The TCR was taken from a woman between 35 and 50 years old in good health and CMV-seropositive. The chain uses TRBV2 and TRBJ1-3; 7 bases line up with TRBD1. Sequencing used PBMCs. The CDR3: CASGGQGNTIYF. The CDR3 DNA follows: TGTGCCAGCGGGGGACAGGGAAACACCATATATTTT.